The rows below give T cell receptor beta chains drawn from one sample of a study of blood T cell repertoires in COVID-19. Profiling relied on immunoSEQ multiplex PCR, and the TCRdb table lists in-frame clones only, not all of them. The data hold approximately 360,000 clones, with around 83% observed a single time. The sequenced sample was PBMCs or T cells enriched from blood (not recorded which). All receptors come from a woman aged 45-65 years who had recovered from COVID-19. The CDR3 runs from the conserved cysteine through the conserved F or W. Each record gives: V gene, D gene, clone size, J gene, CDR3 protein, CDR3 DNA. The D gene is left open where the match is weak. Where a row states a size, it is once, few, many or the class of an expanded clone; other rows omit it.

V: TRBV10-1
D: TRBD1
size: NA
J: TRBJ2-6
CDR3: CTSSEGDRLRSRGANVLTF
DNA: TGCACCAGCAGTGAGGGGGACAGGTTACGCTCGCGGGGGGCCAACGTCCTGACTTTC

V: TRBV7-6
D: NA
size: NA
J: TRBJ2-1
CDR3: CASSLGAGTEQFF
DNA: TGTGCCAGCAGCTTGGGGGCCGGGACAGAGCAGTTCTTC

V: TRBV4-1
D: TRBD1
size: NA
J: TRBJ1-4
CDR3: CASSRGQGANEKLFF
DNA: TGCGCCAGCAGTCGCGGACAGGGGGCTAATGAAAAACTGTTTTTT

V: TRBV6-5
D: TRBD1
size: NA
J: TRBJ2-7
CDR3: CASSSHRGRGSEQYF
DNA: TGTGCCAGCAGTTCCCACAGGGGGCGCGGGAGCGAGCAGTACTTC

V: TRBV7-9
D: NA
size: NA
J: TRBJ1-3
CDR3: CASSFQGGVLSGNTIYF
DNA: TGTGCCAGCAGCTTCCAGGGTGGAGTACTCTCTGGAAACACCATATATTTT

V: TRBV5-5
D: NA
size: few
J: TRBJ2-7
CDR3: CASSLGGNYEQYF
DNA: TGTGCCAGCAGCTTAGGGGGAAATTACGAGCAGTACTTC

V: TRBV6-5
D: NA
size: once
J: TRBJ2-3
CDR3: CASRTGDWGTDTQYF
DNA: TGTGCCAGCAGAACCGGGGACTGGGGCACAGATACGCAGTATTTT

V: TRBV9
D: TRBD1
size: few
J: TRBJ1-4
CDR3: CASSTRQGMNEKLFF
DNA: TGTGCCAGCAGCACCCGACAGGGGATGAATGAAAAACTGTTTTTT

V: TRBV6-2/TRBV6-3
D: NA
size: NA
J: TRBJ2-7
CDR3: CASSSSLFVTYEQYF
DNA: TGTGCCAGCAGCTCTAGCCTATTCGTTACCTACGAGCAGTACTTC

V: TRBV6-6
D: NA
size: NA
J: TRBJ2-6
CDR3: CASSPHFVLGANVLTF
DNA: TGTGCCAGCAGTCCTCATTTCGTACTAGGGGCCAACGTCCTGACTTTC

V: TRBV3-1/TRBV3-2
D: NA
size: NA
J: TRBJ1-1
CDR3: CASSQGGTGNTEAFF
DNA: TGTGCCAGCAGCCAGGGAGGGACGGGGAACACTGAAGCTTTCTTT

V: TRBV5-1
D: TRBD2
size: once
J: TRBJ2-3
CDR3: CASKSGSSTDTQYF
DNA: TGCGCCAGCAAAAGCGGGAGTTCCACAGATACGCAGTATTTT

V: TRBV7-2
D: NA
size: NA
J: TRBJ2-1
CDR3: CASSLLQGLRNEQFF
DNA: TGTGCCAGCAGCTTATTGCAGGGATTAAGGAATGAGCAGTTCTTC

V: TRBV5-1
D: NA
size: NA
J: TRBJ2-1
CDR3: CASRRDFYNEQFF
DNA: TGCGCCAGCAGACGGGACTTTTACAATGAGCAGTTCTTC

V: TRBV19
D: NA
size: NA
J: TRBJ1-1
CDR3: CASSIDRSTEAFF
DNA: TGTGCCAGTAGTATAGATCGGAGCACTGAAGCTTTCTTT

V: TRBV6-5
D: NA
size: once
J: TRBJ2-7
CDR3: CASTKGQGLSYEQYF
DNA: TGTGCCAGCACCAAAGGGCAGGGGCTGTCTTACGAGCAGTACTTC

V: TRBV9
D: TRBD2
size: NA
J: TRBJ2-1
CDR3: CASSMGLAGYEQFF
DNA: TGTGCCAGCAGCATGGGACTAGCGGGCTATGAGCAGTTCTTC

V: TRBV29-1
D: NA
size: once
J: TRBJ1-2
CDR3: CSVGPAGSGYTF
DNA: TGCAGCGTTGGTCCGGCGGGGTCTGGCTACACCTTC

V: TRBV30
D: TRBD1
size: NA
J: TRBJ1-5
CDR3: CAWSGRGNQPQHF
DNA: TGTGCCTGGAGTGGCAGGGGGAATCAGCCCCAGCATTTT

V: TRBV30
D: NA
size: NA
J: TRBJ2-7
CDR3: CAWSGDPQGGIYEQYF
DNA: TGTGCCTGGAGTGGTGACCCGCAGGGCGGGATTTACGAGCAGTACTTC

V: TRBV10-3
D: TRBD1
size: NA
J: TRBJ1-1
CDR3: CAISRTGGDAEAFF
DNA: TGTGCCATCAGTCGGACAGGGGGAGACGCTGAAGCTTTCTTT

V: TRBV9
D: NA
size: NA
J: TRBJ2-3
CDR3: CASREAPSLTDTQYF
DNA: TGTGCCAGCAGAGAAGCCCCCTCTTTGACAGATACGCAGTATTTT

V: TRBV6-2/TRBV6-3
D: TRBD1
size: NA
J: TRBJ2-2
CDR3: CASSYETGGLNTGELFF
DNA: TGTGCCAGCAGTTATGAGACAGGGGGCTTGAACACCGGGGAGCTGTTTTTT

V: TRBV27
D: NA
size: NA
J: TRBJ1-2
CDR3: CASSSGLTKGYGYTF
DNA: TGTGCCAGCAGTTCGGGACTGACTAAGGGGTATGGCTACACCTTC

V: TRBV5-4
D: TRBD1
size: NA
J: TRBJ1-4
CDR3: CASSGGTATNEKLFF
DNA: TGTGCCAGCAGCGGGGGGACAGCAACTAATGAAAAACTGTTTTTT

V: TRBV7-3
D: TRBD2
size: NA
J: TRBJ2-1
CDR3: CASSASGRVSNEQFF
DNA: TGTGCCAGCAGCGCTAGCGGGAGGGTGAGCAATGAGCAGTTCTTC

V: TRBV11-3
D: NA
size: NA
J: TRBJ1-1
CDR3: CASGTGSEAFF
DNA: TGTGCCAGCGGAACAGGGTCTGAAGCTTTCTTT

V: TRBV19
D: NA
size: NA
J: TRBJ1-4
CDR3: CASSAQGLTNEKLFF
DNA: TGTGCCAGTAGTGCACAGGGTTTGACTAATGAAAAACTGTTTTTT

V: TRBV6-5
D: NA
size: once
J: TRBJ1-2
CDR3: CASTKPHGAGGYTF
DNA: TGTGCCAGCACCAAACCCCATGGTGCAGGGGGCTACACCTTC

V: TRBV27
D: TRBD2
size: once
J: TRBJ2-3
CDR3: CASSLFPLAGVSTDTQYF
DNA: TGTGCCAGCAGTTTATTCCCGCTAGCGGGAGTCTCCACAGATACGCAGTATTTT

V: TRBV5-1
D: NA
size: NA
J: TRBJ2-1
CDR3: CASSSLNEQFF
DNA: TGCGCCAGCAGCTCTCTGAATGAGCAGTTCTTC

V: TRBV7-9
D: NA
size: NA
J: TRBJ2-3
CDR3: CASSFAGPEDTQYF
DNA: TGTGCCAGCAGCTTCGCGGGGCCTGAAGATACGCAGTATTTT

V: TRBV6-1
D: NA
size: NA
J: TRBJ1-3
CDR3: CASSEGGNGNTIYF
DNA: TGTGCCAGCAGTGAGGGGGGAAACGGAAACACCATATATTTT

V: TRBV5-4
D: NA
size: NA
J: TRBJ1-1
CDR3: CASSGSDTEAFF
DNA: TGTGCCAGCAGCGGGAGCGACACTGAAGCTTTCTTT

V: TRBV5-1
D: NA
size: NA
J: TRBJ1-4
CDR3: CASSLEQGDEKLFF
DNA: TGCGCCAGCAGCTTGGAGCAGGGTGATGAAAAACTGTTTTTT

V: TRBV28
D: TRBD1
size: NA
J: TRBJ2-5
CDR3: CASSDDRGRETQYF
DNA: TGTGCCAGCAGTGATGACAGGGGAAGAGAGACCCAGTACTTC

V: TRBV6-2/TRBV6-3
D: TRBD1
size: NA
J: TRBJ2-7
CDR3: CASSRGQGYEQYF
DNA: TGTGCCAGCAGCCGGGGACAGGGCTACGAGCAGTACTTC

V: TRBV10-3
D: NA
size: once
J: TRBJ1-1
CDR3: CAIREVTGSAEAFF
DNA: TGTGCCATCAGAGAAGTGACAGGTTCGGCTGAAGCTTTCTTT

V: TRBV15
D: NA
size: NA
J: TRBJ2-2
CDR3: CATSARVGDSNTGELFF
DNA: TGTGCCACCAGTGCAAGGGTCGGGGATTCGAACACCGGGGAGCTGTTTTTT

V: TRBV7-7
D: TRBD2
size: few
J: TRBJ2-3
CDR3: CASSPFSGGQGDTQYF
DNA: TGTGCCAGCAGCCCGTTTAGCGGGGGGCAGGGAGATACGCAGTATTTT

V: TRBV6-1
D: TRBD1
size: NA
J: TRBJ1-1
CDR3: CASSEASGGQGRRNTEAFF
DNA: TGTGCCAGCAGTGAAGCGTCAGGGGGACAGGGCAGAAGGAACACTGAAGCTTTCTTT